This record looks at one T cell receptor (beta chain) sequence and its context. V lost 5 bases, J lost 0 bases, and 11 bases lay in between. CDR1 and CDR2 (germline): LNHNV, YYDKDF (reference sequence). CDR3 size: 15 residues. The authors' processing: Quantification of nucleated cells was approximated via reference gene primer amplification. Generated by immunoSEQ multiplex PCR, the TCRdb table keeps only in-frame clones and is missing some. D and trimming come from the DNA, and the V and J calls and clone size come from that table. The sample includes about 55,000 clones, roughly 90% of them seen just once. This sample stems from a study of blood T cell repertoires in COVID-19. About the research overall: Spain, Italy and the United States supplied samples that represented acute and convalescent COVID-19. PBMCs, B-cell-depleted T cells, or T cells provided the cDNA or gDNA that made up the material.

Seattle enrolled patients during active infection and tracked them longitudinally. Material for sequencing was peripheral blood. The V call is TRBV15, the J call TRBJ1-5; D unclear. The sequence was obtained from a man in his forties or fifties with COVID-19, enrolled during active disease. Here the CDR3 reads CATSSSGNSNQPQHF. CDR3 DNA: TGTGCCACCAGCTCGTCCGGGAATAGCAATCAGCCCCAGCATTTT.